The sample holds one count of the clone carrying this T cell receptor (beta chain). The repertoire was sequenced with immunoSEQ multiplex PCR; TCRdb's copy has only in-frame clones and lacks some. The repertoire holds about 76,000 clones, with 75% to 90% as singletons. This record comes from a study of blood T cell repertoires in COVID-19. This CDR3 contains 13 residues. Per the germline V gene, CDR1 is SQVTM and CDR2 is ANQGSEA. With 4 bases removed from V and 0 bases from J, the gap between germline ends came to 9 bases. What was sequenced was peripheral blood. The J gene is TRBJ2-5, the V gene TRBV29-1, with a weak D call TRBD1 (6 bases). The sequence came from a human donor in a cohort sampled during active COVID-19. The CDR3 spells CSVGGQYQETQYF. CDR3 sequence (DNA): TGCAGCGTTGGTGGACAGTACCAAGAGACCCAGTACTTC.